This T cell receptor (beta chain) is drawn from a study of Ad26.COV2.S vaccination and SARS-CoV-2 variants. Remarks on this clone: As yet, its antigen is unknown.

Measured with immunoSEQ multiplex PCR; TCRdb has only the in-frame clones, and not every one. Among roughly 350,000 clones listed, around 90% were seen once. Treatment noted: roughly 18 received Ad26.COV2.S at low or high dose, single or two shots; about 5 received placebo; per-sample allocation not given. Day 63 following the first vaccine or placebo injection was when the samples were taken. Study-level findings and limits: Comparability of non-spike TCR breadth was observed across vaccine and placebo recipients.

This receptor was taken from a person aged 18-60 years who received the Ad26.COV2.S COVID-19 vaccine or a placebo. The sample consisted of peripheral blood, taken in a trial of Ad26.COV2.S vaccine versus placebo.

Written as DNA, the CDR3 is TGCGCCAGCAGCTTACCTTACAATGAGCAGTTCTTC. Its translation: CASSLPYNEQFF. This chain links TRBV5-1 with TRBJ2-1; D not resolved. CDR3 size: 12 residues. V gave up 2 bases and J gave up 4 bases, with 4 bases separating them. CDR1 and CDR2 (germline): SGHRS, YFSETQ.